This TCR beta chain was sequenced for a study of shared clonotypes between healthy human individuals. Study results and caveats: It was the non-shared clonotypes that had lower generation probabilities than clonotypes shared by all four donors. Generally, naive subsets came out with larger estimated richness than memory subsets.

With regard to this clone: Its antigen remains unknown.

Positively selected for CCR7, the CD45RO-negative cells used as naive CD8 cells excluded terminally differentiated effector memory CD45RA+ cells. Assay: immunoSEQ multiplex PCR; the TCRdb copy retains only in-frame clones and omits some. The sample has about 2 million clones; around 96% are singletons. Germline-derived CDR1 and CDR2 are SGHVS and FQNEAQ. The CDR3 totals 14 residues. With 5 bases removed from V and 4 bases from J, the gap between germline ends came to 14 bases. The chain couples TRBV7-8 to TRBJ1-2, with D uncertain. Sequenced sample: naive CD8+ T cells sorted from blood. This TCR was recovered from a man between 18 and 35 years old in good health. CDR3 sequence: CASSPAEGPYGYTF. Here the CDR3 DNA reads TGTGCCAGCAGCCCGGCGGAGGGCCCCTATGGCTACACCTTC.